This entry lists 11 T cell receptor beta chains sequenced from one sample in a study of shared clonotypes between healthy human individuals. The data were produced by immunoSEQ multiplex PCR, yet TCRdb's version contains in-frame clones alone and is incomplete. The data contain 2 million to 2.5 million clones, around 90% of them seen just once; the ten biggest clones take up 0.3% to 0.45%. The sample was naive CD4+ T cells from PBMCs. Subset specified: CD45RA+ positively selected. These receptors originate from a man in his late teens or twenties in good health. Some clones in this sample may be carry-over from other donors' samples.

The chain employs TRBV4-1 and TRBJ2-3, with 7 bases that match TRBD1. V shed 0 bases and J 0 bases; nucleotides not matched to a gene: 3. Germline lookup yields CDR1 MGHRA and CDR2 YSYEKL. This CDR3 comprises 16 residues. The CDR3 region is CASSQEDRTSTDTQYF. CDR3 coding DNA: TGCGCCAGCAGCCAAGAGGACAGGACTAGCACAGATACGCAGTATTTT.

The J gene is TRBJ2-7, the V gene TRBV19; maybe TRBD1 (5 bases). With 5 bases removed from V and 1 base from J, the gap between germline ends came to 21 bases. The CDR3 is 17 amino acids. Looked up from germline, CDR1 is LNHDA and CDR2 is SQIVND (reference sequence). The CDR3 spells CASSSPPDTLTSYEQYF. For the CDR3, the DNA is TGTGCCAGTAGTTCTCCACCGGACACCCTGACTTCCTACGAGCAGTACTTC. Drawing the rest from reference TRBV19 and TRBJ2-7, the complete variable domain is DGGITQSPKYLFRKEGQNVTLSCEQNLNHDAMYWYRQDPGQGLRLIYYSQIVNDFQKGDIAEGYSVSREKKESFPLTVTSAQKNPTAFYLCASSSPPDTLTSYEQYFGPGTRLTVT.

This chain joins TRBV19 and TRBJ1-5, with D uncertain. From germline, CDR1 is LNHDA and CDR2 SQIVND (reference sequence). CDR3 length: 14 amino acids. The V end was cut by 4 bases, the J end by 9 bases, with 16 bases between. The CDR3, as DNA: TGTGCCAGTAGTAGGGCGGCACCTTCCCCGCCCCAGCATTTT. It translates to CASSRAAPSPPQHF.

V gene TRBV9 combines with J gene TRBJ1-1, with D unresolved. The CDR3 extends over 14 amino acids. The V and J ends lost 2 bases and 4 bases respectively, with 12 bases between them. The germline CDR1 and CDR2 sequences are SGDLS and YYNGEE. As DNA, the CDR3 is TGTGCCAGCAGCGTCGGGGATGTGGGCACTGAAGCTTTCTTT. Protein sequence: CASSVGDVGTEAFF.

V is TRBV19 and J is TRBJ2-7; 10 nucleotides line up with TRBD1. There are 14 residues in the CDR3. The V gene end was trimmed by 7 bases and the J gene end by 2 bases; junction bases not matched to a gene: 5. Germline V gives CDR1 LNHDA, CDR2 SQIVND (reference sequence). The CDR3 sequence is CASTRTGGTYEQYF. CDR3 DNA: TGTGCCAGTACACGGACAGGGGGGACCTACGAGCAGTACTTC.

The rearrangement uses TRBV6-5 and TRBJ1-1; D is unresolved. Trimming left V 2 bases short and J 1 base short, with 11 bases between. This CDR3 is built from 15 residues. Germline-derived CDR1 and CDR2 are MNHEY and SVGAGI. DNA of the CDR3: TGTGCCAGCAGTTACGGTTCGGCGGGGAACACTGAAGCTTTCTTT. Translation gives CASSYGSAGNTEAFF.

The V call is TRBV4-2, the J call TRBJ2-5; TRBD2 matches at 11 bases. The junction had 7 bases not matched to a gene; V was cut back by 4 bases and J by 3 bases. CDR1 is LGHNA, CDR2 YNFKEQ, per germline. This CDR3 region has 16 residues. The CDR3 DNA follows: TGTGCCAGCAGCCCGGTCCCGGGACTAGCGGAAGAGACCCAGTACTTC. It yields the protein CASSPVPGLAEETQYF.

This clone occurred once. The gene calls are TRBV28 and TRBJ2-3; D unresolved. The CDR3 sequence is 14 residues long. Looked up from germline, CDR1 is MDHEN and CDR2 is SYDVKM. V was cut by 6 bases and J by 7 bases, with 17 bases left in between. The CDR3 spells CASRVGQPGHTQYF. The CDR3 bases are TGTGCCAGCAGAGTTGGCCAGCCGGGTCATACGCAGTATTTT. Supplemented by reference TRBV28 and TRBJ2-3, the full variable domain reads DVKVTQSSRYLVKRTGEKVFLECVQDMDHENMFWYRQDPGLGLRLIYFSYDVKMKEKGDIPEGYSVSREKKERFSLILESASTNQTSMYLCASRVGQPGHTQYFGPGTRLTVL.

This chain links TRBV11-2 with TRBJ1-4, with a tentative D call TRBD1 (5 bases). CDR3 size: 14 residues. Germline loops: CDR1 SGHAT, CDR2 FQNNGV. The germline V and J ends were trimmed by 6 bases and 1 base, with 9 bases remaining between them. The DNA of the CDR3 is TGTGCCAGCAGAATTAGGGGAACTAATGAAAAACTGTTTTTT. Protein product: CASRIRGTNEKLFF.

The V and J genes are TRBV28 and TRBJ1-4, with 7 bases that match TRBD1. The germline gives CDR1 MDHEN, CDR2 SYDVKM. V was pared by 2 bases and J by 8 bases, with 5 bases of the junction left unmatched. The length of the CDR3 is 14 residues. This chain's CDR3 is CASSLRQGQEKLFF. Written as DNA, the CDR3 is TGTGCCAGCAGTTTACGACAGGGTCAAGAAAAACTGTTTTTT. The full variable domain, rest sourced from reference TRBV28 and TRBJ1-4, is DVKVTQSSRYLVKRTGEKVFLECVQDMDHENMFWYRQDPGLGLRLIYFSYDVKMKEKGDIPEGYSVSREKKERFSLILESASTNQTSMYLCASSLRQGQEKLFFGSGTQLSVL.

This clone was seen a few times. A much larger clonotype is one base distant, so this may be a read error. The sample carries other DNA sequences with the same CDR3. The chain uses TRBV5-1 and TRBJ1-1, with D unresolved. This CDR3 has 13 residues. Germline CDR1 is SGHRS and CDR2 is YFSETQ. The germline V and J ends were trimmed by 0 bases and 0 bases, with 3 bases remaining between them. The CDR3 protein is CASSLDVNTEAFF. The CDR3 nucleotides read TGCGCCAGCAGCTTGGATGTGAACACTGAAGCTTTCTTT.